This passage covers 15 T cell receptor beta chains from one sample sequenced in a study of shared T cell receptors in the human thymus. The table came from immunoSEQ multiplex PCR; TCRdb's copy has only in-frame clones and leaves some out. The sample records hundreds of thousands of clones, more than 75% being singletons. These data were also reused for a study on human thymus T cells.

The sample taken for sequencing was thymocytes. Receptors were obtained from a boy under three years old with a congenital heart defect.

In nucleotides, the CDR3 is TGTGCCAGCAGTTACTCACACACAGGGTTGGACGAGCAGTACTTC. This encodes CASSYSHTGLDEQYF. This chain connects TRBV28 to TRBJ2-7; possibly TRBD1 for D (6 bases). This CDR3 spans 15 amino acids. Looked up from germline, CDR1 is MDHEN and CDR2 is SYDVKM. Trimming removed 4 bases from V and 5 bases from J, with 18 bases in between.

The chain has TRBV4-3 and TRBJ2-3; a possible D gene is TRBD1 (6 bases). The length of the CDR3 is 17 residues. The V gene lost 2 bases and the J gene lost 0 bases, with 15 bases spanning the gap. Germline assignment: CDR1 LGHNA and CDR2 YSLEER. In DNA, the CDR3 is TGCGCCAGCAGCCAAAAGCAGGGGTCAGGTAGCACAGATACGCAGTATTTT. Amino acids: CASSQKQGSGSTDTQYF.

This clone was recorded only once. CDR3 nucleotides: TGTGCCAGCAGTTTTACAGACCTCTATGGCTACACCTTC. Translating it yields CASSFTDLYGYTF. V and J are TRBV27 and TRBJ1-2; D not certain. The CDR3 covers 13 residues. In germline, CDR1 is MNHEY, CDR2 SMNVEV (reference sequence). V lost 3 bases, J lost 4 bases, and 9 bases lay in between.

This clone was seen just once. CDR3 sequence: CASSLPGLAGVYEQYF. DNA of the CDR3: TGCGCCAGCAGCTTACCGGGACTAGCGGGAGTATACGAGCAGTACTTC. The chain combines TRBV5-1 with TRBJ2-7; 14 bases are a match to TRBD2. The CDR3 is 16 residues long. Unmatched junction bases numbered 5, after V lost 2 bases and J lost 4 bases. CDR1 is SGHRS and CDR2 is YFSETQ in the germline V gene.

This clone appeared a single time. The gene calls are TRBV12-5 and TRBJ1-5; no clear D. V was clipped by 6 bases and J by 5 bases, with 14 bases between them. Germline lookup yields CDR1 LGHNT and CDR2 FRNRAP. This CDR3 is 14 amino acids long. CDR3 bases: TGTGCTAGTGGAGACCACAGCTCTTATCAGCCCCAGCATTTT. It is translated as CASGDHSSYQPQHF.

The chain joins TRBV10-1 to TRBJ1-1; no firm D call. Trimming cost V 0 bases and J 7 bases, with 6 bases left between them. Germline CDR1 WNHNN, CDR2 SYGVQD (reference sequence). The CDR3 covers 12 residues. In DNA form, the CDR3 reads TGCGCCAGCAGTGAGTCCTCCGGTGAAGCTTTCTTT. As protein: CASSESSGEAFF.

This chain links TRBV20-1 with TRBJ2-7; a possible D gene is TRBD1 (5 bases). Germline CDR1 is DFQATT and CDR2 is SNEGSKA (reference sequence). Trimming stripped 6 bases from V and 6 bases from J, with 12 bases between. This CDR3 spans 11 amino acids. The CDR3 sequence: CSALARVEQYF. The CDR3 DNA sequence: TGCAGTGCGCTGGCCAGGGTCGAGCAGTACTTC.

Concerning this clone itself: Other nucleotide sequences from this sample produce the same CDR3. The chain carries TRBV5-6 and TRBJ2-5, with no clear D. There are 11 residues in the CDR3. Deletions cut 2 bases from V and 4 bases from J, with 3 bases between. Per the germline V gene, CDR1 is SGHDT and CDR2 is YYEEEE. The CDR3 DNA reads TGTGCCAGCAGCTTCCGAGAGACCCAGTACTTC. It translates to CASSFRETQYF. Variable domain in full (rest from reference TRBV5-6 and TRBJ2-5): DAGVTQSPTHLIKTRGQQVTLRCSPKSGHDTVSWYQQALGQGPQFIFQYYEEEERQRGNFPDRFSGHQFPNYSSELNVNALLLGDSALYLCASSFRETQYFGPGTRLLVL.

V usage is TRBV27 and J usage is TRBJ1-6, with D possibly TRBD1 on 6 matching bases. V was shortened by 2 bases and J by 5 bases, with 16 bases between the two germline ends. CDR3 length: 17 amino acids. CDR1 MNHEY and CDR2 SMNVEV come from the germline V gene (reference sequence). The CDR3 bases are TGTGCCAGCAGTTTACAGAACTCCGGGACACATAATTCACCCCTCCACTTT. This gives the protein CASSLQNSGTHNSPLHF.

This chain uses TRBV28 with TRBJ1-5, with D unclear. Trimming stripped 5 bases from V and 1 base from J, with 27 bases between. This CDR3 has 20 residues. CDR1 is MDHEN, CDR2 SYDVKM, per germline. This chain's CDR3 is CASSNTSDRPLPRSNQPQHF. The DNA of the CDR3 is TGTGCCAGCAGTAACACCTCCGATCGACCCCTACCTAGGAGCAATCAGCCCCAGCATTTT.

The V gene is TRBV5-5, the J gene TRBJ2-1; perhaps TRBD2 as D (6 bases). Germline V CDR1 and CDR2: SGHKS, YYEKEE (reference sequence). The CDR3 length is 15 residues. Trimming shortened V by 5 bases and J by 5 bases, and 17 bases separated the two germline ends. The CDR3 nucleotides read TGTGCCAGCAGATACCCCGGGACTTACCACAATGAGCAGTTCTTC. Translating gives CASRYPGTYHNEQFF.

This rearrangement joins TRBV5-6 to TRBJ1-2; 7 nucleotides agree with TRBD1. CDR1 is SGHDT, CDR2 YYEEEE, per germline. This CDR3 comprises 15 residues. V dropped 3 bases and J dropped 1; count of bases not matched to a gene: 6. CDR3 sequence reads: CASSYGQALNYGYTF. CDR3 DNA sequence: TGTGCCAGCAGCTATGGACAGGCCCTTAACTATGGCTACACCTTC.

The chain recombines TRBV30 with TRBJ2-7; tentative D call: TRBD2 (6 bases). The length of the CDR3 is 12 residues. Trimming stripped 1 base from V and 6 bases from J, with 10 bases between. The V gene's germline CDR1 is GTSNPN and CDR2 SVGIG (reference sequence). CDR3 loop: CAWSGEAGEQYF. DNA of the CDR3: TGTGCCTGGAGTGGGGAGGCCGGCGAGCAGTACTTC.

The genes are TRBV7-9 and TRBJ1-2; D gene uncertain. CDR3 length: 12 residues. V shed 3 bases and J shed 6 bases, with 8 bases lying between them. Germline lookup yields CDR1 SEHNR and CDR2 FQNEAQ (reference sequence). CDR3 region: CASSLGNDGYTF. CDR3 bases: TGTGCCAGCAGCTTGGGCAATGATGGCTACACCTTC. Full variable domain (remainder filled in from reference TRBV7-9 and TRBJ1-2): DTGVSQNPRHKITKRGQNVTFRCDPISEHNRLYWYRQTLGQGPEFLTYFQNEAQLEKSRLLSDRFSAERPKGSFSTLEIQRTEQGDSAMYLCASSLGNDGYTFGSGTRLTVV.

This clone has only one observation. This sequence joins TRBV6-5 and TRBJ1-2; TRBD1 might be the D (6 bases). Germline CDR1 reads MNHEY; CDR2 reads SVGAGI. V lost 8 bases to trimming and J lost 2 bases, with 12 bases between them. This CDR3 contains 13 residues. In nucleotides, the CDR3 is TGTGCCAGCTGTCAGGGGAAAAACTATGGCTACACCTTC. It specifies CASCQGKNYGYTF.